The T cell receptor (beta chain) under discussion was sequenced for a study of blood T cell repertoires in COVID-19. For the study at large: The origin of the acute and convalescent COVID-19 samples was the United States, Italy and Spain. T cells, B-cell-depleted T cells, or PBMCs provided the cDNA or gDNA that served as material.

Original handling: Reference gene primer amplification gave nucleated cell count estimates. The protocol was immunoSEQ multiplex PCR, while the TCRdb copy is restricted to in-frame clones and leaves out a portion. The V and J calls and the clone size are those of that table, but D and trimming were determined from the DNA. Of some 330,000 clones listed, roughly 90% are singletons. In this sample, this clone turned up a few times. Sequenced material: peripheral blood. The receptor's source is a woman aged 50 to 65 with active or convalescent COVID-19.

CDR3 protein: CASSHRGPNYGYTF. DNA for the CDR3: TGTGCCAGCAGCCACAGAGGTCCTAACTATGGCTACACCTTC. The J gene is TRBJ1-2, the V gene TRBV3-1 (or the pseudogene TRBV3-2); D is ambiguous. V was clipped by 3 bases and J by 0 bases, with 8 bases between them. The germline CDR1 and CDR2 sequences are LGHDT and YNNKEL (reference sequence). This CDR3 has 14 amino acids.